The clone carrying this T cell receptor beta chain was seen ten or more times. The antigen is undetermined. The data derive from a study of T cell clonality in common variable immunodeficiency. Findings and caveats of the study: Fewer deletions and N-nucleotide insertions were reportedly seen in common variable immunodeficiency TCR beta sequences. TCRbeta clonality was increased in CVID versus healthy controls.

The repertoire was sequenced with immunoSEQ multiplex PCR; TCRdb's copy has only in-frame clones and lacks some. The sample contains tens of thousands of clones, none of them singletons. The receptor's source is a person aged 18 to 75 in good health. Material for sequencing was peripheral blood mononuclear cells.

The part of the CDR3 DNA that was read is TGCGCCAGCACATTCAGACAGGAGGAGACG. Protein product: CASTFRQEET. The full CDR3 sequence reads CASTFRQEETQYF. The chain couples TRBV5-1 to TRBJ2-3; possible D gene TRBD1, 6 bases. The read finishes 3 residues shy of the CDR3 end, and the germline J gene is used to complete it. The CDR3 sequence is 13 residues long. The germline CDR1 and CDR2 sequences are SGHRS and YFSETQ.